Sequencing of this T cell receptor beta chain was carried out in a study of OX40 agonist ivuxolimab in advanced cancers. Germline CDR1 reads MGHRA; CDR2 reads YSYEKL. The ends were cut back, 2 bases at V and 1 base at J, with 9 bases in the middle. The CDR3 spans 15 residues. This table comes from immunoSEQ multiplex PCR, and its TCRdb copy is limited to in-frame clones, with some not included. The repertoire consists of some 19,000 clones, with around two thirds occurring once and the leading ten covering about 13%. The material sequenced was CD4+ or CD8+ T cells sorted from blood, taken in a trial of the OX40 agonist ivuxolimab. The TCR sequence derives from an adult with an advanced solid tumor such as melanoma, head and neck, liver or kidney cancer. The rearrangement joins TRBV4-1 to TRBJ1-5, with D possibly being TRBD1 (5 bases). The DNA of the CDR3 is TGCGCCAGCAGCCAACTCCGGGGGAGCAATCAGCCCCAGCATTTT. As protein: CASSQLRGSNQPQHF.